One sample yielded the 4 T cell receptor beta chains listed below, sequenced in a study of blood T cells in healthy people across ages (dated by TCRdb to between 2015 and 2017). The receptor library was made with 5' RACE. TCRdb lists the instrument as Illumina HiSeq 2500. A second PCR of roughly 6 to 11 cycles was performed with a sample-barcoded 5' primer and a J-beta primer mix. TCRdb's own reprocessing of the public reads used fastp at Q25 and MiXCR and kept productive beta chains. Under each unique CDR3 protein, matching rows form one entry showing the most common genes and DNA. For this sample there are about 1.1 million distinct CDR3 sequences; 35% to 45% appear just once. Of the sample, approximately 14% is held by the ten largest clones. The sequenced sample consisted of blood. Receptors were obtained from a man aged 18 to 30 in good health.

There are a few counts of this clonotype. The chain has TRBV5-1 and TRBJ1-2; perhaps TRBD1 as D (6 bases). Germline assignment: CDR1 SGHRS and CDR2 YFSETQ. CDR3 length equals 13 residues. The V and J ends lost 4 bases and 8 bases respectively, with 15 bases between them. CDR3 nucleotide sequence: TGCGCCAGCAGCCCATCAGGGGTCGGCGGCTACACCTTC. Protein product: CASSPSGVGGYTF.

Notes on this clonotype: A much larger clone differs by one base, so this may be a read error. This chain uses TRBV7-9 with TRBJ1-2; D not resolved. This CDR3 is built from 14 residues. Germline lookup yields CDR1 SEHNR and CDR2 FQNEAQ (reference sequence). The CDR3 nucleotides are TGTGCCTGCAGCTTAGCGGCAGCTAACTATGGCTACACCTTC. This translates into CACSLAAANYGYTF. The whole variable domain, remainder taken from reference TRBV7-9 and TRBJ1-2, is DTGVSQNPRHKITKRGQNVTFRCDPISEHNRLYWYRQTLGQGPEFLTYFQNEAQLEKSRLLSDRFSAERPKGSFSTLEIQRTEQGDSAMYLCACSLAAANYGYTFGSGTRLTVV.

The V and J genes are TRBV13 and TRBJ2-5; no clear D. The CDR3 consists of 12 residues. Germline V gene lookup returns CDR1 PRHDT and CDR2 FYEKMQ (reference sequence). Trimming cost V 1 base and J 4 bases, with 4 bases left between them. DNA for the CDR3: TGTGCCAGCAGCTTAGTGACAGAGACCCAGTACTTC. Translated: CASSLVTETQYF.

The CDR3 sequence: CASSQDLAFGANYGYTF. The CDR3 region has the DNA TGTGCCAGCAGCCAAGATCTAGCCTTTGGGGCTAACTATGGCTACACCTTC. This chain uses TRBV3-1 with TRBJ1-2; D uncertain. The CDR3 has 17 amino acids. Per germline, CDR1 LGHDT and CDR2 YNNKEL (reference sequence). Trimming pared 0 bases from V and 0 bases from J, leaving 14 bases between. Variable domain in full (rest from reference TRBV3-1 and TRBJ1-2): DTAVSQTPKYLVTQMGNDKSIKCEQNLGHDTMYWYKQDSKKFLKIMFSYNNKELIINETVPNRFSPKSPDKAHLNLHINSLELGDSAVYFCASSQDLAFGANYGYTFGSGTRLTVV.